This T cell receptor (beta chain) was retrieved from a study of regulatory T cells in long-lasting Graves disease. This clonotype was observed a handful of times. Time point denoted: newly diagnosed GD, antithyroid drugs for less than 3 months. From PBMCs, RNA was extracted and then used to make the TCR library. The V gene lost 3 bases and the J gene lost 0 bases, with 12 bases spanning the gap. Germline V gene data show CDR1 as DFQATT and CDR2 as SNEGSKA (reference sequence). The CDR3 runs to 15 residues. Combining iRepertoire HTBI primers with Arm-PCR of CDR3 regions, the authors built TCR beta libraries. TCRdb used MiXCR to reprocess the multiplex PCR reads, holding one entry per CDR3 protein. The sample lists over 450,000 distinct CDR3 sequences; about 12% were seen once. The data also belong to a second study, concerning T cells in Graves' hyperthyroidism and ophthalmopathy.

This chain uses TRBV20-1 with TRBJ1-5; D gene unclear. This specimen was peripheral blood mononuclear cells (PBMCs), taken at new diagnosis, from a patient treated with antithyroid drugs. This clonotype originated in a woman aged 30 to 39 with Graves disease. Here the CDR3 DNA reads TGCAGTGCTAGGAGTACGTTGGGTAGCAATCAGCCCCAGCATTTT. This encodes CSARSTLGSNQPQHF.